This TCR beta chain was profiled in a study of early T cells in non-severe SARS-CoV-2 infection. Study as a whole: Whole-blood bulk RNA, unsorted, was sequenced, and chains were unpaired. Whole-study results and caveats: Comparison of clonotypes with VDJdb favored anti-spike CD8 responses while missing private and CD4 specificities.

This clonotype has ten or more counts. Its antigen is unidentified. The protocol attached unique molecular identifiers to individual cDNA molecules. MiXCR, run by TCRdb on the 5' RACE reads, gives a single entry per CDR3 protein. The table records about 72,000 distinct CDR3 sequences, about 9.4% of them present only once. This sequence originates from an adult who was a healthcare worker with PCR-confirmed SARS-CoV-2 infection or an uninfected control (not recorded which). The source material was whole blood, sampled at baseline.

This CDR3 is CASSFHGTEDTQYF. The CDR3 DNA follows: TGTGCCAGCAGTTTTCACGGGACTGAAGATACGCAGTATTTT. This sequence joins TRBV12-3 or TRBV12-4 and TRBJ2-3; maybe TRBD2 (6 bases). The germline V and J ends were trimmed by 3 bases and 5 bases, with 12 bases remaining between them. The CDR3 runs to 14 residues.